Listed here is a single TCR beta chain. What antigen it recognizes has not been identified. No base qualities exist here, and no much larger clone lies one base off it. The data are from a study of cytomegalovirus exposure and HLA in healthy donors (dated by TCRdb to the late 2010s). Describing the broader study: An earlier analysis of roughly 570 of the donors reported roughly 300 Gb of sequence data and 117 million unique TCR beta sequences obtained from roughly 180 million T cells. Typing coverage differed by locus: A, B, C, DRB1 and DQB1 were typed in about 620-630 donors, DQA1 in around 500, DPA1 in around 600, and DPB1 in 472. The study combined high-throughput TCR immunosequencing, statistical association of individual TCRs with disease status, and machine learning to predict cytomegalovirus infection status. Across about 370 genotyped donors of the cohort, an average of about 240,000 unique TCR beta nucleotide sequences per donor were sequenced, and around 19% of those sequences were non-productive. To study patterns of TCR occurrence, a later analysis re-analyzed previously published TCR beta repertoires from 500 to 850 donors and added high-resolution HLA genotyping. The study profiled the T cell repertoires of hundreds of subjects by immunosequencing and related them to cytomegalovirus serostatus. A separate validation cohort of over a hundred different subjects was used in addition to the 666-subject first cohort. HLA typing covered class I and class II loci at four-digit resolution. Donor age, sex, ethnicity and CMV serostatus were compiled alongside the repertoire data. An earlier analysis of 587 of the donors applied high-throughput TCR beta sequencing to assess whether each TCR beta V gene segment acted as functional or pseudogenic. The study was designed to test whether signatures of past pathogen exposure could be identified by cataloging public T cell receptors. Of the roughly 400 genotyped donors, roughly 85% fell in the genetic ancestry cluster associated with self-reported Caucasian donors. A later genetic analysis took genome-wide SNP genotypes for about 65% of the 666 donors and used that subset as a discovery cohort. Roughly 5 DR-DQ haplotypes were handled as single units for association and clustering, since linkage in the cohort was strong. All discovery cohort repertoires had been generated using a single sequencing platform. An early release that covered fewer than 800 HLA-typed donors contained approximately 300 gigabases of sequencing data and some 87 million unique TCR sequences. The later analysis used no new phenotypic data to find candidate immune exposures, relying instead on TCR beta sequences and their occurrence across donors. Findings and caveats that apply to the study as a whole: Correlated functional status among segregating V segments might reflect linkage disequilibrium, but an unknown experimental factor could not be ruled out. Compared with the roughly 670-donor mean, donors in an Asian-associated ancestry cluster had fewer N-insertions in productive TCRs, according to a later genetic analysis. The only immune exposure information available for the cohort was CMV serostatus. Some IMGT-functional V segments, including TRBV6-2 and TRBV6-3, could not be distinguished by the 87-base-pair reads and were therefore excluded. Sequencing depth was assumed to be roughly uniform across donors in the presence/absence analyses, though that assumption may not hold. Because HLA typing was missing for some donors at each locus, association tests included only the typed subset. A few of the identified cytomegalovirus-associated TCR beta chains were confirmed in vitro to be specific for cytomegalovirus antigens. This cohort had only TCR beta chains sequenced, and the lack of alpha or paired-chain data limited which features could be detected. A later analysis associated approximately 17,000 TCR beta sequences with specific HLA alleles at a false discovery rate of 0.05. According to a later analysis, parvovirus B19, influenza, CMV and Epstein-Barr virus appeared linked to several top co-occurrence clusters. When HLA alleles, especially DR and DQ, strongly co-occurred, TCR associations were difficult to assign to individual alleles. A cluster of highly shared sequence variants was judged likely to be a technical artifact of the sequencing pipeline. The study gave a list of 150 to 200 TCR beta chains associated with cytomegalovirus. A later analysis found that most CMV-associated TCR beta chains appeared HLA-restricted, with HLA associations seemingly driven largely by CMV exposure. An earlier analysis of approximately 540 of the donors showed that most TCR beta V segments appeared in productive rearrangements either about 87% or about 30% of the time, which broadly matched IMGT annotations. V-gene and J-gene trimming of TCR beta chains was associated with a missense DCLRE1C variant in a later genetic analysis, and the association was replicated in an independent cohort. Most TCR sequences were observed very rarely across donors, whereas some public TCRs were present in many individuals. About 17 rarely observed V segments, including chromosome 9 orphons, were excluded from the earlier analysis of some 590 of the donors because counts were too low. The classifier was reported to diagnose cytomegalovirus status with high specificity and sensitivity in both the original cohort and the validation cohort. In a later analysis, HLA-associated TCR beta chains were found to be more clonally expanded and to have lower generation probabilities than equally common non-associated chains. A later analysis found that TCR association rates varied across HLA loci, with DRB1 alleles showing the most associated TCRs and HLA-C alleles the fewest. The authors suggested that the approach could potentially be generalized to other disease states and immunological phenotypes. A further reported finding was that TCR beta sequences accurately predicted the HLA-A and HLA-B alleles for most subjects in the first cohort.

Spanning cysteine to phenylalanine, the CDR3 consists of 16 amino acids. Only CDR3 DNA remains: 48 bases, in frame from the first base. The germline V gene specifies SGHNT as CDR1 and YENEEA as CDR2. Germline trimming amounts to 5 bases on V and 5 bases on J, with 10 as the count of junction bases outside the gene matches. The cohort consisted of hundreds of healthy bone marrow donors. All cohort members were sampled while nominally healthy, although unrecorded immune exposures were likely present. The donor tested CMV seropositive and was one of the 289 seropositive cohort members. Each donor provided a peripheral blood sample, and peripheral blood mononuclear cells were used for TCR beta sequencing. Genomic DNA extraction from the blood cell samples was performed with the Qiagen DNeasy Blood Extraction Kit. Preparation of the library involved the immunoSEQ multiplex PCR assay. A mixture of 60 forward primers for TCR Vbeta segments and 13 reverse primers for TCR Jbeta segments was used in the multiplex PCR. The CDR3 region of rearranged TCR beta genes was amplified from genomic DNA with a multiplex PCR assay. The amplified TCR beta libraries were sequenced on the Illumina HiSeq System as 87-base-pair reads. The source study handled its data this way. A later analysis counted about 76 million unique TCR beta chains across the 690 or so repertoires, and roughly 11 million of these chains were shared by at least two donors. To remove PCR and sequencing errors, raw reads were error-corrected and collapsed into unique sequences using a nearest-neighbor algorithm that merged closely related sequences. Alignment of CDR3 sequences to IMGT reference sequences was used to assign V, D and J gene segments. For a sequence to be retained, a match of at least six nucleotides to both a V gene segment and a J gene segment was required. A rearrangement was called productive if the CDR3 had no stop codons and remained in frame with V and J, and every other rearrangement was called non-productive. Following IMGT convention, CDR3 was defined as the stretch from the second conserved V-encoded cysteine up to the conserved J-encoded phenylalanine. The earlier analysis of 500 to 650 of the donors excluded any sequence lacking an unambiguous match to a single V gene segment. An earlier analysis of over 450 of the donors classified V segments as functional when productive rearrangements were above 56.7% and as segregating when the standard deviation between donors was above 5%. To diagnose cytomegalovirus status from the catalog of TCR beta chain sequences, a statistical classification framework was built. V and J gene assignment, in a later analysis, came from comparing TCR nucleotide sequences with IMGT/GENE-DB human TR gene sequences. Using the TCRdist pipeline, a later analysis assigned CDR3 sequences along with most-parsimonious VDJ recombination scenarios. In a later analysis, each TCR beta chain was defined by its CDR3 amino acid sequence together with its V-gene family, and reads without a unique V-gene family were excluded. As a way to deal with suspected cross-contamination and a sequencing artifact, a later analysis dropped 640 or so nucleotide sequences that were highly shared and had low generation probability. In a later analysis, a clonal expansion index was calculated for each public chain from normalized within-repertoire ranks of inferred template counts. In a later analysis, generation probabilities were computed using a VDJ recombination model fitted to out-of-frame rearrangements, and the results were checked against IGoR. In a later analysis, TCR-TCR, TCR-HLA and TCR-CMV co-occurrence was scored with hypergeometric tests, and a repertoire-size bias correction was applied to TCR pairs. In a later analysis, false discovery rates were estimated by permuting HLA or CMV assignments 20 times. In a later analysis, co-occurring TCRs were grouped with DBSCAN, and TCRdist sequence similarity was added when clustering was performed within HLA-allele-positive subsets. Co-occurrence clustering excluded repertoires with fewer than 30,000 or more than 120,000 public chains, plus five with anomalous nucleotide sharing. TCRdb provides this immuneACCESS table in a form limited to in-frame rearrangements. Some clones are lacking; in checked studies, under half of them reflect an unresolved V gene, and why the rest are absent is not known. V, J and clone size are those of that table, while D and trimming were read from the DNA. For this sample the table gives 130,000 or so clones, of which around 67% were detected only once. Of the sample, around 4.1% falls within the top ten clones.

The source is a man aged 18 to 29 in good health and CMV-seropositive. The chain was built from TRBV11-3 and TRBJ2-2, with TRBD2 identical over 8 junction bases. Input material: PBMCs. In nucleotides, the sequence is TGTGCCAGCAGCCTTCAAGCGGGAGTTGGGACCGGGGAGCTGTTTTTT. Translated, it gives CASSLQAGVGTGELFF.